This T cell receptor beta chain originates from a study of Tregs in tolerant kidney transplant recipients. Points on this clone: Its antigen is as yet unknown.

V lost 1 base and J lost 9, with 18 bases in between. Germline V lookup: CDR1 SEHNR, CDR2 FQNEAQ (reference sequence). The CDR3 covers 16 residues. Broader study findings: Biological reproducibility was not directly addressed in this study.

Sequencing was performed with immunoSEQ multiplex PCR; in TCRdb, only in-frame clones are kept and a portion is missing. Of 98,000 or so clones listed, 90% are singletons. The receptor was isolated from a human donor who received a combined kidney and bone marrow transplant. Material: CD4+ T cells from blood, obtained before the transplant. The chain is built from TRBV7-9 and TRBJ2-2; D may be TRBD1 (5 bases). The CDR3 coding sequence is TGTGCCAGCAGCTTAGTTCCAGGGCCCATTCCGAGGGAGCTGTTTTTT. Its protein is CASSLVPGPIPRELFF. The complete variable domain, with remaining parts taken from reference TRBV7-9 and TRBJ2-2, reads DTGVSQNPRHKITKRGQNVTFRCDPISEHNRLYWYRQTLGQGPEFLTYFQNEAQLEKSRLLSDRFSAERPKGSFSTLEIQRTEQGDSAMYLCASSLVPGPIPRELFFGEGSRLTVL.